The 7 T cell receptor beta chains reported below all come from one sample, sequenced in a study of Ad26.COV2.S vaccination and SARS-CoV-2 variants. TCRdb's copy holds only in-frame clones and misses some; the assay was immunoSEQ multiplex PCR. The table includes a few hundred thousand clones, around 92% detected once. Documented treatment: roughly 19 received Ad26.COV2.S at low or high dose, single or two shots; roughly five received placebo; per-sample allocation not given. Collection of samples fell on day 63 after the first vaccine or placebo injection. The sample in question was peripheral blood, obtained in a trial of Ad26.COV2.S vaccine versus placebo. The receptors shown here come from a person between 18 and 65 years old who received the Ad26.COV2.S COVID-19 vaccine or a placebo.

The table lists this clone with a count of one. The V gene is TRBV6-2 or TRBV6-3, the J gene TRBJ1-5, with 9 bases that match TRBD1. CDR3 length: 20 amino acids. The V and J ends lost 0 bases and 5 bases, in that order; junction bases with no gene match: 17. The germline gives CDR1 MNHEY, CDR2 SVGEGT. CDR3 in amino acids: CASSYSSEISGTGIDQPQHF. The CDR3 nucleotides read TGTGCCAGCAGTTACTCGAGTGAGATTTCCGGGACAGGGATCGATCAGCCCCAGCATTTT.

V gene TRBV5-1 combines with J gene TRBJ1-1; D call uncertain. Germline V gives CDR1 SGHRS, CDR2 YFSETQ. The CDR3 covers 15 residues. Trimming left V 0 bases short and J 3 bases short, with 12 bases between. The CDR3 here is CASSLAAVRDTEAFF. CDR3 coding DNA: TGCGCCAGCAGCTTGGCGGCAGTGAGGGACACTGAAGCTTTCTTT.

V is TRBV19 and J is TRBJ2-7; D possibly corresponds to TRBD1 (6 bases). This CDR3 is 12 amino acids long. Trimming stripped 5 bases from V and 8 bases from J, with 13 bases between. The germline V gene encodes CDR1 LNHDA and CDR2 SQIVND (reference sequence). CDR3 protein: CASSDTGTQQYF. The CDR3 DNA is TGTGCCAGTAGTGACACCGGGACACAGCAGTACTTC.

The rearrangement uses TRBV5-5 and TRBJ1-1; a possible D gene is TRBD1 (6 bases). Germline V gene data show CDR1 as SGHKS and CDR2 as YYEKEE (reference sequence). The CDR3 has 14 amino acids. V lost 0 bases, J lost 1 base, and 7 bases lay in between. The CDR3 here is CASSLVQGNTEAFF. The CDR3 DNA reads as TGTGCCAGCAGCTTGGTACAGGGGAACACTGAAGCTTTCTTT.

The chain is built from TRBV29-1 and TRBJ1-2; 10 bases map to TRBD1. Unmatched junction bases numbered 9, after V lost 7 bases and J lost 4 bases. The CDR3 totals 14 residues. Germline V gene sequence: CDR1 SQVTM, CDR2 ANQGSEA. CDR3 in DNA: TGCAGCGCCGAGGGGGGGACAGGGGTCTATGGCTACACCTTC. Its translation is CSAEGGTGVYGYTF.

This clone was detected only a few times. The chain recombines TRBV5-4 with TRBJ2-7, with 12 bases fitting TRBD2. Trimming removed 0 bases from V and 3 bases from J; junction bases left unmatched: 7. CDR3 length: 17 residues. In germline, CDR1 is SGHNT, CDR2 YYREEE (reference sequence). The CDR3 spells CASSLAGLAGALYEQYF. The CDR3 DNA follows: TGTGCCAGCAGCTTGGCGGGACTAGCGGGCGCCCTCTACGAGCAGTACTTC.

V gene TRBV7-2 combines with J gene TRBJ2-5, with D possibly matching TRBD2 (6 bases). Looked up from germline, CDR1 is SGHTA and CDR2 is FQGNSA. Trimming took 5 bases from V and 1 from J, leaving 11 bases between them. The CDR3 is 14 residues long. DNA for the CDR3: TGTGCCAGCAGCCCCGGACTATCCCAAGAGACCCAGTACTTC. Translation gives CASSPGLSQETQYF.